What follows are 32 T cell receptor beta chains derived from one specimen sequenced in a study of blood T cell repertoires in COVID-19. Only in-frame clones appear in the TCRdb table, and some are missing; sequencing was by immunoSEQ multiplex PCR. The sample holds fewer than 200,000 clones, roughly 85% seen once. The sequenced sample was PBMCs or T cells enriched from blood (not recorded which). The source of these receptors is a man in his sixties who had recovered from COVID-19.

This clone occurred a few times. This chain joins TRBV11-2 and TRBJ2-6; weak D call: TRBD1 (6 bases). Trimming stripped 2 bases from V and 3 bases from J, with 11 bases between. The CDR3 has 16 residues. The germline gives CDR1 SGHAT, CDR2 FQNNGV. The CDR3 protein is CASSLNWGLGANVLTF. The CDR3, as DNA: TGTGCCAGCAGCTTAAACTGGGGGCTTGGGGCCAACGTCCTGACTTTC.

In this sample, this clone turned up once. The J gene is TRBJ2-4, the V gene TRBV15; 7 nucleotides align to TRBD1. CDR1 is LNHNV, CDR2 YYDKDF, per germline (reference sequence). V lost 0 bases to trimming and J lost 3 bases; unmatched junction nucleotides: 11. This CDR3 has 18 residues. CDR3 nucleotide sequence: TGTGCCACCAGCAGAGATCCACAAACAGGGGTGGTCAAAAACATTCAGTACTTC. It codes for CATSRDPQTGVVKNIQYF.

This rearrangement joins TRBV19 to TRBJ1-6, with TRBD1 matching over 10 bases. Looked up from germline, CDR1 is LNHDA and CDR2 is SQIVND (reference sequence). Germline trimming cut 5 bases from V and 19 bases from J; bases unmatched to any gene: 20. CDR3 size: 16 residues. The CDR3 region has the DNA TGTGCCAGTAGTTCGTTCACGGGACAGGGGTTTGCAGTCTGGCACTTT. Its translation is CASSSFTGQGFAVWHF.

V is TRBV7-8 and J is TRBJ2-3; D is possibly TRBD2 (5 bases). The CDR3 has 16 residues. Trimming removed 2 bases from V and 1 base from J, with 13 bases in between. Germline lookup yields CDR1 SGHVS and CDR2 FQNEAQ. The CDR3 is CASSLKRASGTDTQYF. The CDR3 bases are TGTGCCAGCAGCTTAAAGAGGGCGTCTGGCACAGATACGCAGTATTTT.

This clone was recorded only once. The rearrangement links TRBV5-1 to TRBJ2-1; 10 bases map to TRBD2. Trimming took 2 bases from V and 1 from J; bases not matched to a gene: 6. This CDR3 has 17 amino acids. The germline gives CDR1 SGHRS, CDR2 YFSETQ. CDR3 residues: CASSLSSGSVSYNEQFF. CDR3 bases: TGCGCCAGCAGCTTATCTAGCGGGAGTGTTTCCTACAATGAGCAGTTCTTC.

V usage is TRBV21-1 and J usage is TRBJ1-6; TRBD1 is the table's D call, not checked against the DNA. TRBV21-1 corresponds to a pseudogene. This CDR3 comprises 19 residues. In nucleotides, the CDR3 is TGTGCCAGCAGCAAAGGGATGGAGGGGGCACCCGAGACGGGAGCCCCCCTCCACTTT. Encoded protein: CASSKGMEGAPETGAPLHF.

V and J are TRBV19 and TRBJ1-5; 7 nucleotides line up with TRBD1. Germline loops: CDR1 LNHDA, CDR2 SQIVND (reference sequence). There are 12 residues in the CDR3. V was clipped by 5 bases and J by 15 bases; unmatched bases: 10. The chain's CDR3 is CASSSRDSAGHF. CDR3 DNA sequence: TGTGCCAGTAGTTCCCGGGACAGCGCTGGGCATTTT. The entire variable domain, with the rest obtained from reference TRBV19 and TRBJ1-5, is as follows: DGGITQSPKYLFRKEGQNVTLSCEQNLNHDAMYWYRQDPGQGLRLIYYSQIVNDFQKGDIAEGYSVSREKKESFPLTVTSAQKNPTAFYLCASSSRDSAGHFGDGTRLSIL.

The DNA for the CDR3 is TGTGCCAACGGGGGATATAGCAATCAGCCCCAGCATTTT. Its translation is CANGGYSNQPQHF. This chain uses TRBV28 with TRBJ1-5; a weak D match, TRBD1 (5 bases). The germline V gene has CDR1 MDHEN and CDR2 SYDVKM. The V gene lost 10 bases and the J gene lost 0 bases, with 10 bases spanning the gap. This CDR3 has 13 residues.

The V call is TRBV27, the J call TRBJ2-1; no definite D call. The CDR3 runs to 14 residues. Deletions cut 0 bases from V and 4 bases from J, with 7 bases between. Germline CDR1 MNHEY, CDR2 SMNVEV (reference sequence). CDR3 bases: TGTGCCAGCAGTTTATCGCGAGGTTACAATGAGCAGTTCTTC. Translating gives CASSLSRGYNEQFF.

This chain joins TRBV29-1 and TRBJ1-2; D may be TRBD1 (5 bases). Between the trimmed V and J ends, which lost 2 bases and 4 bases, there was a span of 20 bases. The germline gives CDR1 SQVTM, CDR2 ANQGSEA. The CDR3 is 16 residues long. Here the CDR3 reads CSVEKGHGVFSYGYTF. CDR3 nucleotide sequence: TGCAGCGTTGAAAAAGGACATGGGGTTTTTAGCTATGGCTACACCTTC.

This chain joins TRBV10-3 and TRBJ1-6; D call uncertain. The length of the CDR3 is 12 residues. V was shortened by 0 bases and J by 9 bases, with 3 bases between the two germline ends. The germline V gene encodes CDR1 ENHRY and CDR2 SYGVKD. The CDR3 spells CAISESRSPLHF. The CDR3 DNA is TGTGCCATCAGTGAGTCGCGTTCACCCCTCCACTTT.

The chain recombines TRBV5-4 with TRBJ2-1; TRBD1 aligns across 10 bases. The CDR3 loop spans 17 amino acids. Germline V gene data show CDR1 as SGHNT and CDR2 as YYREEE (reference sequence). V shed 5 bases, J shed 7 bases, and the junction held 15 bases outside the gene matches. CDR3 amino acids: CASSKIGTGDIWNEQFF. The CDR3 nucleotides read TGTGCCAGCAGTAAAATAGGGACAGGGGATATTTGGAATGAGCAGTTCTTC.

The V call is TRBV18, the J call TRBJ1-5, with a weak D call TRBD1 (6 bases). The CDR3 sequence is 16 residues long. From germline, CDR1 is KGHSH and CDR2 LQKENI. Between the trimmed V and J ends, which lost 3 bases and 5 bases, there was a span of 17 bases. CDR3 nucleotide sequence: TGTGCCAGCTCACCTCTTAGGGGGGGCCGCGATCAGCCCCAGCATTTT. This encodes CASSPLRGGRDQPQHF.

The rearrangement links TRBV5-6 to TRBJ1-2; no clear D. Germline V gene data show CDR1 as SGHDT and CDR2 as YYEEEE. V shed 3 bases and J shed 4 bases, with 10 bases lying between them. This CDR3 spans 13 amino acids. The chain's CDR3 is CASSSRTGYGYTF. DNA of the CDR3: TGTGCCAGCAGCTCGCGAACCGGCTATGGCTACACCTTC.

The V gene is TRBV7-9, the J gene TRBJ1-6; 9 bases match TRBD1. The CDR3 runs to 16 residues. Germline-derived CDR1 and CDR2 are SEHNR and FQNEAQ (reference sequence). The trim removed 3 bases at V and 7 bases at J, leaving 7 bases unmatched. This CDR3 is CASSFPGTGLNSPLHF. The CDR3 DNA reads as TGTGCCAGCAGCTTCCCCGGGACAGGGCTGAATTCACCCCTCCACTTT.

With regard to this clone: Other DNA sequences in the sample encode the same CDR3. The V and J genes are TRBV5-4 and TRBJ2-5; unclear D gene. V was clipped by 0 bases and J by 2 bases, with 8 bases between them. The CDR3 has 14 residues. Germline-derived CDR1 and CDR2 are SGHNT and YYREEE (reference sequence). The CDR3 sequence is CASSLVTEQETQYF. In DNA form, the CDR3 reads TGTGCCAGCAGCTTGGTCACGGAGCAAGAGACCCAGTACTTC.

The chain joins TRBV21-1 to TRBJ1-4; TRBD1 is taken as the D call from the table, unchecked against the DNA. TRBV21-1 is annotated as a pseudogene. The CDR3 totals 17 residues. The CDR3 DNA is TGTGCCAGCAGCAAAGGTCGGACAAATAGGTCGAGGGAAAAACTGTTTTTT. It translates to CASSKGRTNRSREKLFF.

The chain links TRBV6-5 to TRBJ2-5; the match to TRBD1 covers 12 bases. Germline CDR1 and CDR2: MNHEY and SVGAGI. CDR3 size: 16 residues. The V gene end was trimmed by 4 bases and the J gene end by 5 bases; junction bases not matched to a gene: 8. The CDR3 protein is CASSSRDRGRGETQYF. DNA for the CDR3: TGTGCCAGCAGTTCCCGGGACAGGGGGCGCGGGGAGACCCAGTACTTC.

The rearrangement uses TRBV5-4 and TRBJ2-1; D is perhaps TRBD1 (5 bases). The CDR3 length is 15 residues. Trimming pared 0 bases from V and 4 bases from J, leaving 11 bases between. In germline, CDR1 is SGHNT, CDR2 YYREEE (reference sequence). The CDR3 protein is CASSLEGEPYNEQFF. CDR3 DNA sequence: TGTGCCAGCAGCTTGGAAGGGGAACCTTACAATGAGCAGTTCTTC.

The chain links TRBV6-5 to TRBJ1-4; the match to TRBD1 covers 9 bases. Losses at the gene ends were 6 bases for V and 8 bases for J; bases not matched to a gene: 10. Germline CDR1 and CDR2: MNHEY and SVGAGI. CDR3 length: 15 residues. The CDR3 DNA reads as TGTGCCAGCAGGAGGGGGGGGACAGGGAACGAAAAACTGTTTTTT. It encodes CASRRGGTGNEKLFF.

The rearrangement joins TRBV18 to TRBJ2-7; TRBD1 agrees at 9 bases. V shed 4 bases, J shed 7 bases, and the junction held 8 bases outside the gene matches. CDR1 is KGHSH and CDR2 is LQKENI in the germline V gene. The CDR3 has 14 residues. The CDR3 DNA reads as TGTGCCAGCTCACAAGGGACAGGGACCCTGGAGCAGTACTTC. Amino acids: CASSQGTGTLEQYF.

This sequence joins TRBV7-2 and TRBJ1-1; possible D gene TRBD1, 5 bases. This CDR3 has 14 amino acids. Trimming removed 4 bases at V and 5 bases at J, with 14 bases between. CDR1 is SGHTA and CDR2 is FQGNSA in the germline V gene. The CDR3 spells CASSWGGGETEAFF. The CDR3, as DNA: TGTGCCAGCAGCTGGGGCGGGGGGGAAACTGAAGCTTTCTTT.

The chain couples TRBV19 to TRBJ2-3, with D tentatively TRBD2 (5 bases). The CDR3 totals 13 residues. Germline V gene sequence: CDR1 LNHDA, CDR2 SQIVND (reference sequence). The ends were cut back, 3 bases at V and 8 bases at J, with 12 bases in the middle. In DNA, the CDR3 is TGTGCCAGTAGTATGGCCTGGGCGGGTACGCAGTATTTT. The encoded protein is CASSMAWAGTQYF.

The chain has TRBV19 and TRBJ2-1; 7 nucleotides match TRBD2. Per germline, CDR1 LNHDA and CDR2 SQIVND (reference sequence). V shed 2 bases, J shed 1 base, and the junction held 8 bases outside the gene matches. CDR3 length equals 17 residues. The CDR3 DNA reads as TGTGCCAGTAGTATATCCCTGACTAGCTTATCCTACAATGAGCAGTTCTTC. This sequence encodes CASSISLTSLSYNEQFF.

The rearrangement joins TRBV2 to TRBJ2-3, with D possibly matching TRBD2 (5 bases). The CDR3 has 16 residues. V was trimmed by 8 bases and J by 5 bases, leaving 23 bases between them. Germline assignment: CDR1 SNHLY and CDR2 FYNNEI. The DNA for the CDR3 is TGTGCCAGCGATAACCTGTCTGGGGAGCCCAGAGATACGCAGTATTTT. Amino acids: CASDNLSGEPRDTQYF.

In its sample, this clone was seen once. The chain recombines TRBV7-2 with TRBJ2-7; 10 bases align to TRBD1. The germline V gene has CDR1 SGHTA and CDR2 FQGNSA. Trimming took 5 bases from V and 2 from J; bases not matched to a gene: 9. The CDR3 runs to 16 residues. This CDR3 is CASSASAGTGAYEQYF. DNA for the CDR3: TGTGCCAGCAGCGCCTCAGCCGGGACAGGGGCCTACGAGCAGTACTTC.

The CDR3 DNA reads TGTGCCAGTAGTATTATGACTATGAACACTGAAGCTTTCTTT. Protein product: CASSIMTMNTEAFF. The rearrangement links TRBV19 to TRBJ1-1; the D is unclear. This CDR3 contains 14 residues. The germline V and J ends were trimmed by 3 bases and 0 bases, with 8 bases remaining between them. Germline values: CDR1 LNHDA, CDR2 SQIVND (reference sequence).

The CDR3 protein is CASSQVPTGLATDTQYF. CDR3 nucleotide sequence: TGCGCCAGCAGCCAGGTACCCACGGGACTAGCGACCGATACGCAGTATTTT. The J gene is TRBJ2-3, the V gene TRBV4-1; TRBD2 matches 10 bases. CDR3 length: 17 amino acids. From germline, CDR1 is MGHRA and CDR2 YSYEKL. The trim removed 3 bases at V and 6 bases at J, leaving 12 bases unmatched.

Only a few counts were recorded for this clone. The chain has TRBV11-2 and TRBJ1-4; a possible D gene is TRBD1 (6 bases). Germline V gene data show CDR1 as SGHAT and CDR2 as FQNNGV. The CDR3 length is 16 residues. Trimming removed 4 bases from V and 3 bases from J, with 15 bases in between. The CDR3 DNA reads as TGTGCCAGCAGCTCTCTCACAGGGAACCCTAATGAAAAACTGTTTTTT. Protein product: CASSSLTGNPNEKLFF.

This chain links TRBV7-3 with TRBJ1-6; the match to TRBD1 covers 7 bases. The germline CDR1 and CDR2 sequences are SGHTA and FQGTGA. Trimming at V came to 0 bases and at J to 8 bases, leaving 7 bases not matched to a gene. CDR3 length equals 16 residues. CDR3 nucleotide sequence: TGTGCCAGCAGCTTAACGCCTGGGACAGCCGATTCACCCCTCCACTTT. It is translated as CASSLTPGTADSPLHF.

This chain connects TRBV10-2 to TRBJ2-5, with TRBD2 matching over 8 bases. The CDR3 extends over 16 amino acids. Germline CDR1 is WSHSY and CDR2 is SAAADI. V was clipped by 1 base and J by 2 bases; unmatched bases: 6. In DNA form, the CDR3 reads TGCGCCAGCAGTGAGTTGCCGCGGGGGGAACAAGAGACCCAGTACTTC. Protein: CASSELPRGEQETQYF.

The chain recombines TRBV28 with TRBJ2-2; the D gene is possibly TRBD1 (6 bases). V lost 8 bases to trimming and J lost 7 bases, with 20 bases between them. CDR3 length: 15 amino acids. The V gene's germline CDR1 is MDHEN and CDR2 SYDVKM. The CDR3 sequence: CASASGWGRIGELFF. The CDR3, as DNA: TGTGCCAGCGCTTCTGGGTGGGGGCGGATCGGGGAGCTGTTTTTT.